The rows below give T cell receptor beta chains drawn from one sample of a study of CD8+ T cells in alopecia areata. Sequenced by immunoSEQ multiplex PCR; TCRdb stores in-frame clones only, minus some. The table includes over 150,000 clones, roughly 60% detected once. The source was CD4+ T cells sorted from blood, collected at week 0. These receptors all stem from a human donor with alopecia areata. Each CDR3 is given without its conserved first and last residue.

v_call,j_call,cdr3_aa
TRBV7-9,TRBJ1-4,ASSEPGAGNEKLF
TRBV5-1,TRBJ2-1,ASSLESAYNEQF
TRBV7-7,TRBJ2-3,ASTLSGHYTDTQY
TRBV29-1,TRBJ2-1,SVVVGTEGEQF
TRBV7-2,TRBJ1-1,ASSFGGAGSTEAF
TRBV29-1,TRBJ1-1,SAGSSDTEAF
TRBV10-3,TRBJ2-7,AAGGFYEQY
TRBV2,TRBJ2-3,ASASLRGDTQY
TRBV9,TRBJ2-7,ASSVREGTGLPYEQY
TRBV9,TRBJ1-2,ASSLNGDGYT